The 32 T cell receptor beta chains below all came from one sample that was sequenced in a study of blood T cell repertoires in COVID-19. Generated by immunoSEQ multiplex PCR, the TCRdb table keeps only in-frame clones and is missing some. This table has some 150,000 clones, roughly 84% appearing once. Sequenced material: peripheral blood. The receptors were sampled from a human donor in a cohort sampled during active COVID-19.

This sequence joins TRBV11-1 and TRBJ1-2; no firm D call. From germline, CDR1 is SGHAT and CDR2 FQDESV (reference sequence). With 5 bases removed from V and 2 bases from J, the gap between germline ends came to 9 bases. This CDR3 contains 13 residues. The DNA for the CDR3 is TGTGCCAGCAGCATAGACAAGAACTATGGCTACACCTTC. This codes for CASSIDKNYGYTF.

The genes are TRBV30 and TRBJ1-5; TRBD1 is a possible D gene (6 bases). CDR3 length: 13 residues. Germline V gene lookup returns CDR1 GTSNPN and CDR2 SVGIG (reference sequence). Trimming cost V 1 base and J 7 bases, with 11 bases left between them. This chain's CDR3 is CAWSEGGLQPQHF. The CDR3, as DNA: TGTGCCTGGAGTGAGGGGGGGCTACAGCCCCAGCATTTT.

This sequence joins TRBV5-1 and TRBJ2-2, with D possibly TRBD1 on 6 matching bases. CDR1 SGHRS and CDR2 YFSETQ come from the germline V gene. CDR3 length: 16 amino acids. V was pared by 0 bases and J by 6 bases, with 15 bases between. The CDR3 reads CASSLGGQDFPGELFF. The CDR3 nucleotides read TGCGCCAGCAGCTTGGGGGGGCAAGACTTTCCCGGGGAGCTGTTTTTT. The complete variable domain, with remaining parts taken from reference TRBV5-1 and TRBJ2-2, reads KAGVTQTPRYLIKTRGQQVTLSCSPISGHRSVSWYQQTPGQGLQFLFEYFSETQRNKGNFPGRFSGRQFSNSRSEMNVSTLELGDSALYLCASSLGGQDFPGELFFGEGSRLTVL.

The rearrangement uses TRBV6-1 and TRBJ1-6; D is possibly TRBD1 (6 bases). Germline V gene lookup returns CDR1 MNHNS and CDR2 SASEGT. V was clipped by 4 bases and J by 3 bases, with 13 bases between them. This CDR3 region has 16 residues. The CDR3 protein is CASSVDRGSYNSPLHF. The CDR3 nucleotides read TGTGCCAGCAGTGTGGACAGAGGTAGCTATAATTCACCCCTCCACTTT.

The gene calls are TRBV29-1 and TRBJ2-7, with 10 bases aligning to TRBD2. Trimming removed 6 bases from V and 5 bases from J; junction bases left unmatched: 4. CDR3 length: 12 residues. Germline CDR1 and CDR2: SQVTM and ANQGSEA. For the CDR3, the DNA is TGCAGCGTCTCCGGGACTAGCGACGAGCAGTACGTC. Protein sequence: CSVSGTSDEQYV.

This clone is a singleton in its sample. This chain links TRBV7-9 with TRBJ2-3, with a possible D match to TRBD1 (6 bases). This CDR3 contains 16 residues. V lost 1 base to trimming and J lost 6 bases, with 17 bases between them. Germline CDR1 reads SEHNR; CDR2 reads FQNEAQ (reference sequence). The CDR3 protein is CASSLVGQGNTDTQYF. In DNA form, the CDR3 reads TGTGCCAGCAGCTTAGTGGGGCAGGGGAATACCGATACGCAGTATTTT.

The V and J genes are TRBV9 and TRBJ1-3, with a possible D match to TRBD1 (5 bases). CDR1 and CDR2 (germline): SGDLS, YYNGEE. CDR3 size: 20 residues. V shed 0 bases and J shed 0 bases, with 22 bases lying between them. The CDR3 protein is CASSVVGQDLSRYSGNTIYF. The CDR3, as DNA: TGTGCCAGCAGCGTAGTCGGACAAGATTTATCCAGATACTCTGGAAACACCATATATTTT.

The V gene is TRBV5-1, the J gene TRBJ2-2; TRBD2 might be the D (6 bases). V was shortened by 4 bases and J by 0 bases, with 10 bases between the two germline ends. This CDR3 contains 15 residues. Germline CDR1 and CDR2: SGHRS and YFSETQ. CDR3 nucleotide sequence: TGCGCCAGCAGCCAAAGGAGGGCGAACACCGGGGAGCTGTTTTTT. Its translation: CASSQRRANTGELFF.

The rearrangement links TRBV3-1 (or the pseudogene TRBV3-2) to TRBJ1-4; D unresolved. The CDR3 spans 14 residues. The germline V gene has CDR1 LGHDT and CDR2 YNNKEL (reference sequence). Trimming removed 4 bases from V and 12 bases from J, with 18 bases in between. This chain's CDR3 is CASSPATNGLELFF. The DNA of the CDR3 is TGTGCCAGCAGCCCGGCGACCAACGGGTTGGAACTGTTTTTT.

The chain links TRBV7-2 to TRBJ2-1; no clear D gene. CDR1 SGHTA and CDR2 FQGNSA come from the germline V gene. Deletions cut 2 bases from V and 4 bases from J, with 6 bases between. The CDR3 is 13 residues long. CDR3 nucleotide sequence: TGTGCCAGCAGCTTAAACAAATACAATGAGCAGTTCTTC. Its protein product is CASSLNKYNEQFF.

The chain is built from TRBV11-2 and TRBJ2-7; the match to TRBD1 covers 11 bases. The junction had 4 bases not matched to a gene; V was cut back by 4 bases and J by 2 bases. CDR3 length: 15 amino acids. The V gene's germline CDR1 is SGHAT and CDR2 FQNNGV. This CDR3 reads CASSSGQGAPYEQYF. DNA of the CDR3: TGTGCCAGCAGCTCCGGACAGGGGGCCCCCTACGAGCAGTACTTC.

The rearrangement uses TRBV3-1 (or the pseudogene TRBV3-2) and TRBJ2-5, with a tentative D call TRBD1 (6 bases). V dropped 0 bases and J dropped 5 bases, with 10 bases sitting between them. The CDR3 spans 14 residues. Germline V gene data show CDR1 as LGHDT and CDR2 as YNNKEL (reference sequence). The CDR3 is CASSQEQGRETQYF. CDR3 sequence (DNA): TGTGCCAGCAGCCAAGAACAGGGTCGGGAGACCCAGTACTTC.

The chain has TRBV7-9 and TRBJ1-4; D is unresolved. This CDR3 is built from 16 residues. Germline-derived CDR1 and CDR2 are SEHNR and FQNEAQ (reference sequence). Trimming cost V 1 base and J 5 bases, with 14 bases left between them. The CDR3 DNA reads TGTGCCAGCAGCTTAGATGGGAACGGGGTCAATGAAAAACTGTTTTTT. Amino acids: CASSLDGNGVNEKLFF.

V gene TRBV6-2 or TRBV6-3 combines with J gene TRBJ2-1; TRBD1 matches at 7 bases. V was pared by 4 bases and J by 5 bases, with 8 bases of the junction left unmatched. The CDR3 is made up of 15 amino acids. CDR1 is MNHEY and CDR2 is SVGEGT in the germline V gene. For the CDR3, the DNA is TGTGCCAGCAGTTTGGGGCAGGGGGTCCACAATGAGCAGTTCTTC. Translating it yields CASSLGQGVHNEQFF.

V gene TRBV7-2 combines with J gene TRBJ1-4; TRBD1 might be the D (6 bases). In germline, CDR1 is SGHTA, CDR2 FQGNSA. The CDR3 length is 15 residues. V was clipped by 5 bases and J by 7 bases, with 17 bases between them. This chain's CDR3 is CASSNTGSMSEKLFF. Written as DNA, the CDR3 is TGTGCCAGCAGCAATACAGGGTCCATGAGTGAAAAACTGTTTTTT.

This chain uses TRBV6-1 with TRBJ1-1, with 8 positions matching TRBD1. V shed 2 bases and J 11 bases; nucleotides not matched to a gene: 4. The CDR3 runs 12 residues. Germline CDR1 and CDR2: MNHNS and SASEGT. CDR3 nucleotide sequence: TGTGCCAGCAGTGAACGGACAGGGCTGGCTTTCTTT. It codes for CASSERTGLAFF.

This clone was detected a few times. The J gene is TRBJ1-4, the V gene TRBV28; TRBD1 matches 9 bases. V shed 5 bases and J 0 bases; nucleotides not matched to a gene: 16. This CDR3 is built from 20 residues. CDR1 and CDR2 (germline): MDHEN, SYDVKM. The DNA of the CDR3 is TGTGCCAGCAGTCCCTCCCCGGACAGGGGAGTTAGGGCAACTAATGAAAAACTGTTTTTT. Translation: CASSPSPDRGVRATNEKLFF.

The V gene is TRBV30, the J gene TRBJ2-2; no clear D. The germline CDR1 and CDR2 sequences are GTSNPN and SVGIG (reference sequence). The CDR3 consists of 13 residues. The V end lost 7 bases, the J end lost 6 bases, and 15 bases lay between the germline ends. The CDR3, as DNA: TGTGCCTCGTCGTTAGGTAGCCCCGGGGAGCTGTTTTTT. Its translation: CASSLGSPGELFF.

The gene calls are TRBV28 and TRBJ2-7; possibly TRBD1 for D (6 bases). There are 14 residues in the CDR3. Trimming shortened V by 6 bases and J by 3 bases, and 15 bases separated the two germline ends. Germline CDR1 reads MDHEN; CDR2 reads SYDVKM. CDR3 loop: CASSGQMIFYEQYF. Here the CDR3 DNA reads TGTGCCAGCAGCGGACAGATGATATTCTACGAGCAGTACTTC.

This clone was detected a few times. This chain connects TRBV25-1 to TRBJ2-5, with a weak D call TRBD1 (5 bases). From germline, CDR1 is MGHDK and CDR2 SYGVNS. CDR3 length equals 14 residues. Trimming took off 4 bases at V and 7 bases at J, with 16 bases between the two ends. The CDR3 loop reads CASSGGVGPSTQYF. In nucleotides, the CDR3 is TGTGCCAGCAGTGGGGGCGTCGGGCCGTCGACCCAGTACTTC.

The chain uses TRBV2 and TRBJ2-7; D may be TRBD2 (6 bases). CDR3 length equals 14 residues. CDR1 is SNHLY, CDR2 FYNNEI, per germline. V was trimmed by 6 bases and J by 2 bases, leaving 14 bases between them. The chain's CDR3 is CASSLRDSTYEQYV. CDR3 DNA sequence: TGTGCCAGCAGCCTCCGGGACTCTACCTACGAGCAGTACGTC.

CDR3 nucleotide sequence: TGTGCCAGCAGCCTTCCCGGGACAGGGACAGATACGCAGTATTTT. Amino acid sequence: CASSLPGTGTDTQYF. The V gene is TRBV13, the J gene TRBJ2-3; 9 nucleotides line up with TRBD1. The junction had 6 bases not matched to a gene; V was cut back by 5 bases and J by 3 bases. Per the germline V gene, CDR1 is PRHDT and CDR2 is FYEKMQ (reference sequence). The CDR3 covers 15 residues. Full variable domain (outside the CDR3, taken from reference TRBV13 and TRBJ2-3): AAGVIQSPRHLIKEKRETATLKCYPIPRHDTVYWYQQGPGQDPQFLISFYEKMQSDKGSIPDRFSAQQFSDYHSELNMSSLELGDSALYFCASSLPGTGTDTQYFGPGTRLTVL.

The J gene is TRBJ2-1, the V gene TRBV30, with D perhaps TRBD2 (5 bases). The CDR3 length is 15 residues. Germline CDR1 and CDR2: GTSNPN and SVGIG (reference sequence). Deletions cut 4 bases from V and 2 bases from J, with 15 bases between. The CDR3 here is CAWIAGGEPYNEQFF. The CDR3 DNA reads as TGTGCCTGGATCGCAGGTGGGGAGCCCTACAATGAGCAGTTCTTC.

The rearrangement joins TRBV7-8 to TRBJ2-1; tentative D call: TRBD1 (6 bases). The CDR3 has 17 amino acids. V lost 7 bases and J 0 bases, leaving 19 bases between the germline ends. Germline V gives CDR1 SGHVS, CDR2 FQNEAQ. The CDR3 region is CASTKTRGPSSYNEQFF. CDR3 sequence (DNA): TGTGCCAGCACGAAGACCAGGGGCCCAAGCTCCTACAATGAGCAGTTCTTC.

V and J are TRBV10-3 and TRBJ2-7, with TRBD1 as a possible D gene (6 bases). Germline CDR1 ENHRY, CDR2 SYGVKD. CDR3 length equals 14 residues. V lost 7 bases and J 5 bases, leaving 18 bases between the germline ends. The CDR3 DNA sequence: TGTGCCATCAAGCCCCAGGGGCCCTTCGACGAGCAGTACTTC. Protein: CAIKPQGPFDEQYF.

The gene calls are TRBV2 and TRBJ1-2, with 12 bases that match TRBD1. The CDR3 contains 15 residues. V shed 7 bases and J 3 bases; nucleotides not matched to a gene: 6. The V gene's germline CDR1 is SNHLY and CDR2 FYNNEI. For the CDR3, the DNA is TGTGCCAGCACCGCAGGGGACAGGGGGCACTATGGCTACACCTTC. This encodes CASTAGDRGHYGYTF.

CDR3: CASSEPGQGGEKLFF. In nucleotides, the CDR3 is TGCGCCAGCAGCGAGCCGGGACAGGGGGGCGAAAAACTGTTTTTT. The chain couples TRBV5-1 to TRBJ1-4, with 11 bases that match TRBD1. The germline V gene has CDR1 SGHRS and CDR2 YFSETQ. The CDR3 totals 15 residues. The ends lost 4 bases at V and 8 bases at J; junction bases unmatched: 7.

The chain carries TRBV12-1 and TRBJ1-5; TRBD1, as called in the table, went unchecked against the DNA. TRBV12-1 is described as a pseudogene. CDR3 length: 14 amino acids. The CDR3 loop reads CASSSRRENQPQHF. CDR3 bases: TGTGCCAGCAGCTCCCGCAGGGAAAATCAGCCCCAGCATTTT.

The chain has TRBV9 and TRBJ2-3; weak D call: TRBD2 (6 bases). Germline V gene data show CDR1 as SGDLS and CDR2 as YYNGEE. The CDR3 is 18 residues long. V dropped 4 bases and J dropped 2 bases, with 23 bases sitting between them. The CDR3 DNA is TGTGCCAGCAGCCCCAGACCTAGGAGGGGACGATTCACAGATACGCAGTATTTT. This sequence encodes CASSPRPRRGRFTDTQYF.

The chain recombines TRBV2 with TRBJ2-3; D may be TRBD2 (6 bases). The V and J ends lost 1 base and 0 bases respectively, with 11 bases between them. In germline, CDR1 is SNHLY, CDR2 FYNNEI. This CDR3 spans 16 amino acids. The CDR3 DNA reads TGTGCCAGCAGTGAAGATGGTAGCGGAAGCACAGATACGCAGTATTTT. Its translation is CASSEDGSGSTDTQYF.

The table lists this clone with a few counts. The J gene is TRBJ1-4, the V gene TRBV7-9; D call uncertain. This CDR3 is built from 13 residues. Trimming took off 0 bases at V and 6 bases at J, with 5 bases between the two ends. Per germline, CDR1 SEHNR and CDR2 FQNEAQ (reference sequence). The DNA of the CDR3 is TGTGCCAGCAGCTTAGCCAACTATGAAAAACTGTTTTTT. It translates to CASSLANYEKLFF.

The rearrangement uses TRBV15 and TRBJ2-5; a possible D gene is TRBD1 (6 bases). The germline CDR1 and CDR2 sequences are LNHNV and YYDKDF (reference sequence). Trimming pared 0 bases from V and 0 bases from J, leaving 20 bases between. There are 19 residues in the CDR3. The CDR3 reads CATSRDVALDRYNQETQYF. CDR3 sequence (DNA): TGTGCCACCAGCAGAGATGTGGCCCTCGACAGGTATAACCAAGAGACCCAGTACTTC.